This TCR beta chain was sequenced for a study of T cells in Graves' hyperthyroidism and ophthalmopathy. Study results and caveats: Model-based prediction identified ophthalmopathy a median roughly 6.1 months prior to its onset. Clonotypes that were expanded in thyroid above 0.001 mostly appeared in blood too.

Researchers took RNA transcripts and amplified the TCR beta CDR3 regions from them. TCR CDR3 regions were first amplified by RT-PCR with HTBI primers. TCRdb reprocessed the multiplex PCR reads with MiXCR, giving one entry per CDR3 protein. This sample carries 500,000 to 800,000 distinct CDR3 sequences, about 14% of them seen once, and the ten largest clones take around 13%. This clonotype was counted at least ten times. Its antigen is unidentified. Uncontrolled infection, other autoimmune disease, pregnancy and lactation each barred patients from inclusion. CDR3 length equals 14 residues. In germline, CDR1 is SGHRS, CDR2 YFSETQ. Trimming took 0 bases from V and 10 from J, leaving 14 bases between them.

J is TRBJ2-1 and V is TRBV5-1; the D gene is possibly TRBD2 (6 bases). This receptor was taken from a woman aged 50 to 65 with Graves' ophthalmopathy. Sequencing was performed on blood. The CDR3 DNA reads as TGCGCCAGCAGCTTGGGTGCAACCCGGGAGGAGCAGTTCTTC. It is translated as CASSLGATREEQFF.